Described below is a single T cell receptor (beta chain) sequence and its context. The germline CDR1 and CDR2 sequences are MRHNA and SNTAGT. The CDR3 length is 13 residues. The ends lost 9 bases at V and 5 bases at J; junction bases unmatched: 4. This entry comes from a study of blood T cell repertoires in COVID-19. The overall study: Acute and convalescent COVID-19 samples came from the United States, Italy and Spain. From T cells, B-cell-depleted T cells, or PBMCs came the material, which was cDNA or gDNA.

Original handling: Amplified reference gene primers provided the basis for estimating nucleated cell counts. The repertoire was sequenced with immunoSEQ multiplex PCR; TCRdb's copy has only in-frame clones and lacks some. V and J calls and clone size are copied from that table; D and trimming were computed from the DNA. Of 200,000 to 300,000 clones in the sample, approximately 83% were seen once. V usage is TRBV6-4 and J usage is TRBJ1-5; 10 bases align to TRBD1. The sequence was obtained from a human donor in a cohort sampled during active COVID-19. Sequenced: peripheral blood. The CDR3 sequence: CARPGTGDQPQHF. DNA of the CDR3: TGTGCCAGACCTGGGACAGGGGATCAGCCCCAGCATTTT.